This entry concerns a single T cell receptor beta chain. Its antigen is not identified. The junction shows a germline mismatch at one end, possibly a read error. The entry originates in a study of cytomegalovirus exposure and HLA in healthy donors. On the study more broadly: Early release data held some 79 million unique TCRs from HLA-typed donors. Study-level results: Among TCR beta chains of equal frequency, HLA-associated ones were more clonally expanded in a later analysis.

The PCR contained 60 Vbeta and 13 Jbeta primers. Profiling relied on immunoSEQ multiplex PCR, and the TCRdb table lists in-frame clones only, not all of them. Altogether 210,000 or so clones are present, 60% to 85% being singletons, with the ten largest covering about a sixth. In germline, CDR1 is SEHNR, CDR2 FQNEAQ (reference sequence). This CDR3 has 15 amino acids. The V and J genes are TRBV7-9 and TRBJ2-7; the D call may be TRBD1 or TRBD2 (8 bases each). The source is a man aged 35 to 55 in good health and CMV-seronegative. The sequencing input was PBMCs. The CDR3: CSSSLAGTGTYEQYF. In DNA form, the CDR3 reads TGTTCCAGCAGCTTAGCGGGGACAGGAACCTACGAGCAGTACTTC.